These T cell receptor beta chains were read from a single sample in a study of stem cell transplantation in POMP-related autoinflammatory disease. TCRdb keeps only in-frame clones here, not all; method: immunoSEQ multiplex PCR. Here the sample spans over 8,000 clones, roughly three quarters being singletons. The sequencing used CD4+ T cells from PBMCs, collected after stem cell transplantation. Receptors were obtained from a human patient with POMP-related autoinflammation and immune dysregulation (PRAID). The graft donor may have contributed some T cells. The CDR3 runs from the conserved cysteine through the conserved F or W. The order of the fields is J gene, D gene, V gene, clone size, CDR3 protein, CDR3 DNA. D genes are given only for firm matches. Only some rows state a clone size, as once, few, many or a class for expanded clones.

TRBJ2-2	TRBD2	TRBV29-1	NA	CSVGRGDTGELFF	TGCAGCGTGGGGAGGGGTGACACCGGGGAGCTGTTTTTT
TRBJ1-5	NA	TRBV18	few	CASSPPGEQPQHF	TGTGCCAGCTCACCACCGGGGGAGCAGCCCCAGCATTTT
TRBJ1-1	TRBD1	TRBV4-2	NA	CASSQDRDSISEAFF	TGTGCCAGCAGCCAAGACCGGGACAGTATTTCTGAAGCTTTCTTT
TRBJ1-3	NA	TRBV6-5	NA	CASRSTRSGNTIYF	TGTGCCAGCAGATCGACCCGCTCTGGAAACACCATATATTTT
TRBJ1-6	NA	TRBV20-1	NA	CSASGPGTDSPLHF	TGCAGTGCTAGTGGACCAGGGACGGATTCACCCCTCCACTTT
TRBJ1-1	NA	TRBV7-6	NA	CASSSDRNTEAFF	TGTGCCAGCAGCTCGGACAGAAACACTGAAGCTTTCTTT
TRBJ1-5	NA	TRBV19	NA	CASSTPGDSNQPQHF	TGTGCCAGTAGTACCCCGGGGGATAGCAATCAGCCCCAGCATTTT
TRBJ2-7	TRBD2	TRBV7-2	NA	CASRGPAGVDYEQYF	TGTGCCAGCCGCGGGCCAGCGGGAGTTGACTACGAGCAGTACTTC
TRBJ2-7	NA	TRBV2	once	CASSDGDWRASYEQYF	TGTGCCAGCAGTGATGGGGATTGGCGGGCGAGCTACGAGCAGTACTTC
TRBJ2-7	NA	TRBV7-9	NA	CASSLTSLRDEQYF	TGTGCCAGCAGCTTAACCTCCCTAAGGGATGAGCAGTACTTC
TRBJ1-1	TRBD1	TRBV18	few	CASSPQAGGEMNTEAFF	TGTGCCAGCTCACCACAAGCAGGGGGCGAGATGAACACTGAAGCTTTCTTT
TRBJ2-5	NA	TRBV19	NA	CASREGHLETQYF	TGTGCCAGTAGGGAGGGACACCTAGAGACCCAGTACTTC
TRBJ1-1	TRBD1	TRBV7-2	NA	CASSKPRGMNTEAFF	TGTGCCAGCAGCAAGCCCAGGGGGATGAACACTGAAGCTTTCTTT
TRBJ1-3	NA	TRBV13	NA	CASSLAGAGLGNTIYF	TGTGCCAGCAGCTTAGCGGGGGCCGGCCTCGGAAACACCATATATTTT
TRBJ1-4	TRBD1	TRBV5-6	NA	CASSWSGTGVRGEKLFF	TGTGCCAGCAGCTGGTCCGGGACAGGGGTGAGAGGTGAAAAACTGTTTTTT
TRBJ2-3	NA	TRBV6-5	NA	CASRGRVPDTQYF	TGTGCCAGCAGGGGCCGGGTTCCAGATACGCAGTATTTT
TRBJ1-5	NA	TRBV7-8	NA	CASSLVGGFSNQPQHF	TGTGCCAGCAGCTTAGTTGGGGGCTTTAGCAATCAGCCCCAGCATTTT
TRBJ1-2	TRBD1	TRBV5-4	NA	CASSSPGGSNYGYTF	TGTGCCAGCAGCTCTCCAGGGGGATCTAACTATGGCTACACCTTC
TRBJ2-7	NA	TRBV11-1	few	CASSHRREGASYEQYF	TGTGCCAGCAGCCACAGACGCGAGGGAGCCTCCTACGAGCAGTACTTC
TRBJ1-1	NA	TRBV7-9	NA	CASSPPGRGPGTEAFF	TGTGCCAGCAGCCCGCCGGGCCGGGGCCCTGGCACTGAAGCTTTCTTT
TRBJ2-7	TRBD2	TRBV5-1	NA	CASSPLAGDRNEQYF	TGCGCCAGCAGCCCACTAGCGGGAGATCGTAACGAGCAGTACTTC
TRBJ2-1	NA	TRBV7-8	NA	CASSPRGWDSYNEQFF	TGTGCCAGCAGCCCCCGGGGTTGGGACTCCTACAATGAGCAGTTCTTC
TRBJ2-7	TRBD1	TRBV7-9	NA	CASSLGGQVGEQYF	TGTGCCAGCAGCTTAGGAGGACAGGTCGGCGAGCAGTACTTC
TRBJ1-1	NA	TRBV19	few	CASSKDRRNMNTEAFF	TGTGCCAGTAGCAAAGACAGGCGTAACATGAACACTGAAGCTTTCTTT
TRBJ1-1	NA	TRBV5-6	NA	CASTSPGQSNTEAFF	TGTGCCAGCACCTCCCCCGGACAGTCGAACACTGAAGCTTTCTTT
TRBJ1-5	TRBD1	TRBV27	NA	CASSPQGTGWNQPQHF	TGTGCCAGCAGTCCACAGGGGACAGGGTGGAATCAGCCCCAGCATTTT
TRBJ1-2	NA	TRBV6-6	NA	CASSLLAYGYTF	TGTGCCAGCAGTTTACTTGCCTATGGCTACACCTTC
TRBJ2-6	NA	TRBV4-1	NA	CASSPLDVMRGFSGANVLTF	TGCGCCAGCAGCCCCTTAGATGTAATGCGGGGATTCTCTGGGGCCAACGTCCTGACTTTC
TRBJ2-7	NA	TRBV29-1	NA	CSVGRGEEQYF	TGCAGCGTTGGACGGGGAGAGGAGCAGTACTTC
TRBJ1-5	NA	TRBV27	NA	CASSRYSNQPQHF	TGTGCCAGCAGCAGGTATAGCAATCAGCCCCAGCATTTT
TRBJ2-1	NA	TRBV27	NA	CATGVESYNEQFF	TGTGCCACGGGGGTGGAATCCTACAATGAGCAGTTCTTC
TRBJ1-5	NA	TRBV28	NA	CASSLRGHMGIGPQHF	TGTGCCAGCAGTTTACGGGGGCACATGGGTATAGGGCCCCAGCATTTT
TRBJ1-2	NA	TRBV18	once	CASSPPEGSYGYTF	TGTGCCAGCTCACCACCTGAGGGAAGTTATGGCTACACCTTC
TRBJ2-1	NA	TRBV11-2	NA	CASSPWVGAGPLTEQFF	TGTGCCAGCAGCCCCTGGGTAGGGGCCGGCCCTTTAACTGAGCAGTTCTTC
TRBJ2-7	TRBD2	TRBV7-9	NA	CASSLRAGESYEQYF	TGTGCCAGCAGCTTACGAGCGGGAGAAAGCTACGAGCAGTACTTC
TRBJ2-1	NA	TRBV3-1/TRBV3-2	NA	CASSQGGSRNNEQFF	TGTGCCAGCAGCCAAGGAGGGAGTAGGAACAATGAGCAGTTCTTC
TRBJ1-4	NA	TRBV5-5	NA	CASSLLSPLQAEATNEKLFF	TGTGCCAGCAGCTTGTTGTCGCCCCTCCAGGCCGAGGCAACTAATGAAAAACTGTTTTTT
TRBJ1-3	NA	TRBV27	once	CASSMGYSGNTIYF	TGTGCCAGCAGTATGGGTTACTCTGGAAACACCATATATTTT
TRBJ1-3	NA	TRBV3-1/TRBV3-2	NA	CASSRAGNTIYF	TGTGCCAGCAGCAGGGCTGGAAACACCATATATTTT
TRBJ2-7	NA	TRBV7-6	NA	CASSLVVRDKKRIYEQYF	TGTGCCAGCAGCTTAGTGGTTCGGGACAAGAAGAGAATCTACGAGCAGTACTTC
TRBJ2-5	NA	TRBV6-5	few	CASSTLGGRETQYF	TGTGCCAGCAGTACTCTGGGGGGACGAGAGACCCAGTACTTC
TRBJ2-7	TRBD1	TRBV19	NA	CASSTNGQAWDEQYF	TGTGCCAGTAGTACGAACGGACAGGCATGGGACGAGCAGTACTTC
TRBJ2-5	TRBD1	TRBV7-9	NA	CASSTWDRVRETQYF	TGTGCCAGCAGCACGTGGGACAGGGTGAGAGAGACCCAGTACTTC
TRBJ2-2	NA	TRBV6-1	few	CASSDRGRTGELFF	TGTGCCAGCAGTGACAGGGGAAGGACCGGGGAGCTGTTTTTT
TRBJ1-1	NA	TRBV3-1/TRBV3-2	NA	CASFGRNTEAFF	TGTGCCAGCTTTGGGAGGAACACTGAAGCTTTCTTT
TRBJ1-1	TRBD1	TRBV7-9	few	CASSPGGQRNTEAFF	TGTGCCAGCAGCCCGGGGGGACAGAGGAACACTGAAGCTTTCTTT
TRBJ2-1	TRBD2	TRBV24-1	NA	CATSEVRAGGNNEQFF	TGTGCCACCAGTGAAGTCCGAGCGGGAGGGAACAATGAGCAGTTCTTC
TRBJ2-1	NA	TRBV11-2	NA	CASSLVYRLPSYNEQFF	TGTGCCAGCAGCTTAGTTTACCGGCTACCCTCCTACAATGAGCAGTTCTTC
TRBJ2-3	TRBD2	TRBV3-1/TRBV3-2	NA	CASSSSSGRTDTQYF	TGTGCCAGCAGTTCATCTAGCGGGAGAACAGATACGCAGTATTTT
TRBJ1-5	NA	TRBV19	NA	CASSTAGAASNQPQHF	TGTGCCAGTAGTACCGCAGGGGCGGCAAGTAATCAGCCCCAGCATTTT
TRBJ1-5	NA	TRBV19	NA	CASGDGVTGGYSNQPQHF	TGTGCCAGTGGAGACGGGGTCACTGGCGGTTATAGCAATCAGCCCCAGCATTTT
TRBJ2-5	NA	TRBV12-3/TRBV12-4	NA	CASRPDRRGTQYF	TGTGCCAGCAGACCCGACAGGAGGGGGACCCAGTACTTC
TRBJ1-1	NA	TRBV29-1	NA	CSVDFARDTEAFF	TGCAGCGTTGATTTCGCTAGAGACACTGAAGCTTTCTTT
TRBJ2-2	NA	TRBV28	NA	CASSQGELFF	TGTGCCAGCAGTCAGGGGGAGCTGTTTTTT
TRBJ2-3	TRBD1	TRBV10-2	NA	CASGWGQETDTQYF	TGCGCCAGCGGTTGGGGACAGGAGACAGATACGCAGTATTTT